The 3 T cell receptor beta chains below all came from one sample that was sequenced in a study of blood T cells in healthy people across ages. It was with a sample-barcoded 5' primer and a J-beta primer mix that a second PCR of roughly 7 to 12 cycles was run. TCRdb re-called the 5' RACE reads through MiXCR, storing one row per CDR3 protein. The table includes hundreds of thousands of distinct CDR3 sequences, about 30% detected once. Sequencing used blood. These receptors were taken from a woman of 80 years or more in good health.

Worth noting for this clonotype: This may be a read error, as it is one base from a much larger clone. The chain recombines TRBV3-1 with TRBJ2-4, with D possibly TRBD1 on 6 matching bases. V was trimmed by 0 bases and J by 15 bases, leaving 18 bases between them. Germline CDR1 LGHDT, CDR2 YNNKEL (reference sequence). The CDR3 extends over 14 amino acids. CDR3 region: CASSQDNIRTAGYF. The CDR3 DNA sequence: TGTGCCAGCAGCCAAGATAACATCCGGACAGCAGGGTACTTC.

This rearrangement joins TRBV7-9 to TRBJ1-1; D uncertain. Germline lookup yields CDR1 SEHNR and CDR2 FQNEAQ (reference sequence). Trimming pared 2 bases from V and 1 base from J, leaving 8 bases between. The CDR3 has 14 amino acids. The CDR3 nucleotides read TGTGCCAGCAGCTTAAGTGCTCAGAACACTGAAGCTTTCTTT. It yields the protein CASSLSAQNTEAFF.

The chain is built from TRBV20-1 and TRBJ2-1, with TRBD2 matching 7 bases. The CDR3 is made up of 14 amino acids. V dropped 6 bases and J dropped 2; count of bases not matched to a gene: 7. CDR1 is DFQATT, CDR2 SNEGSKA, per germline (reference sequence). In DNA form, the CDR3 reads TGCAGTGCGCTCCGGGGGGAACCCTACAATGAGCAGTTCTTC. This codes for CSALRGEPYNEQFF.